These 28 T cell receptor beta chains came from one sample sequenced in a study of blood T cell repertoires in COVID-19. Assay: immunoSEQ multiplex PCR; the TCRdb copy retains only in-frame clones and omits some. The sample lists more than 50,000 clones; 70% to 80% were seen once. Specimen: peripheral blood. Receptors were obtained from a woman older than 75 with acute or convalescent COVID-19.

The chain joins TRBV28 to TRBJ1-2; D is ambiguous. Trimming stripped 1 base from V and 6 bases from J, with 21 bases between. Per the germline V gene, CDR1 is MDHEN and CDR2 is SYDVKM. This CDR3 is built from 17 residues. This CDR3 is CASSLYRRSPGGDGYTF. CDR3 DNA: TGTGCCAGCAGTTTATACCGGAGATCCCCGGGAGGAGATGGCTACACCTTC.

The chain combines TRBV5-1 with TRBJ2-1; TRBD2 matches 9 bases. The junction had 8 bases not matched to a gene; V was cut back by 1 base and J by 0 bases. Germline V gene sequence: CDR1 SGHRS, CDR2 YFSETQ. The CDR3 covers 18 residues. Here the CDR3 DNA reads TGCGCCAGCAGCTTGCCCAGCGGGGGGTCCAGCTCCTACAATGAGCAGTTCTTC. Translated: CASSLPSGGSSSYNEQFF.

The rearrangement joins TRBV5-6 to TRBJ2-3; tentative D call: TRBD1 (6 bases). Germline values: CDR1 SGHDT, CDR2 YYEEEE. The CDR3 sequence is 15 residues long. V lost 0 bases and J lost 2, with 10 bases in between. The CDR3 DNA is TGTGCCAGCAGCTTGGGTCCAGGGGACACAGATACGCAGTATTTT. Amino acids: CASSLGPGDTDTQYF.

CDR3 DNA sequence: TGTGCCAGCAGCTTAGAGGGGGTTCGGCCCCAGCATTTT. Its translation is CASSLEGVRPQHF. The chain is built from TRBV7-8 and TRBJ1-5; perhaps TRBD1 as D (6 bases). V was cut by 1 base and J by 9 bases, with 10 bases left in between. The germline V gene has CDR1 SGHVS and CDR2 FQNEAQ. This CDR3 region has 13 residues.

With regard to this clone: A read error may produce the germline difference seen at one junction end. The J gene is TRBJ1-2, the V gene TRBV2, with D possibly being TRBD1 (6 bases). The germline CDR1 and CDR2 sequences are SNHLY and FYNNEI. This CDR3 spans 11 amino acids. The CDR3 sequence is CASSGGQTSSF. CDR3 in DNA: TGTGCCAGCAGTGGAGGACAGACCTCTTCCTTC.

This rearrangement joins TRBV5-6 to TRBJ1-4; D is possibly TRBD1 (5 bases). Germline values: CDR1 SGHDT, CDR2 YYEEEE. The length of the CDR3 is 14 residues. Trimming pared 3 bases from V and 8 bases from J, leaving 14 bases between. In DNA, the CDR3 is TGTGCCAGCAGCTCCTACAGGTTGGGGGAAAAACTGTTTTTT. Protein: CASSSYRLGEKLFF.

This clone has more than one count but fewer than ten. This rearrangement joins TRBV7-2 to TRBJ2-1; 11 bases fit TRBD2. CDR1 and CDR2 (germline): SGHTA, FQGNSA. V dropped 5 bases and J dropped 7; count of bases not matched to a gene: 4. The CDR3 spans 14 residues. The CDR3 region is CASSPVAGGNEQFF. The CDR3 nucleotides read TGTGCCAGCAGCCCGGTAGCGGGAGGGAATGAGCAGTTCTTC.

The chain couples TRBV7-6 to TRBJ1-5, with D unresolved. Between the trimmed V and J ends, which lost 5 bases and 7 bases, there was a span of 18 bases. Germline values: CDR1 SGHVS, CDR2 FNYEAQ. There are 15 residues in the CDR3. The CDR3 protein is CASSLQYGRGQPQHF. CDR3 coding DNA: TGTGCCAGCAGCCTCCAATATGGGCGGGGACAGCCCCAGCATTTT.

The chain combines TRBV4-1 with TRBJ2-1, with 7 bases identical to TRBD2. Germline V lookup: CDR1 MGHRA, CDR2 YSYEKL. Germline trimming cut 4 bases from V and 2 bases from J; bases unmatched to any gene: 8. CDR3 length: 16 amino acids. The CDR3 protein is CASSRFGGLAYNEQFF. As DNA, the CDR3 is TGCGCCAGCAGCCGATTCGGCGGACTAGCCTACAATGAGCAGTTCTTC.

This clone is large (0.1 to 1%). The chain links TRBV5-4 to TRBJ1-2, with 9 bases aligning to TRBD1. Trimming took 4 bases from V and 4 from J; bases not matched to a gene: 8. Per the germline V gene, CDR1 is SGHNT and CDR2 is YYREEE (reference sequence). This CDR3 is 15 amino acids long. DNA of the CDR3: TGTGCCAGCAGCATAAGGGGACAGGGCTCCTATGGCTACACCTTC. Encoded protein: CASSIRGQGSYGYTF.

The CDR3 nucleotides are TGTGCCAGCAGCCCACGGTCGGATACGCAGTATTTT. Translated, it gives CASSPRSDTQYF. The chain recombines TRBV6-5 with TRBJ2-3; no clear D gene. Germline CDR1 MNHEY, CDR2 SVGAGI. Deletions cut 6 bases from V and 6 bases from J, with 10 bases between. There are 12 residues in the CDR3.

This chain joins TRBV6-1 and TRBJ2-1; 11 bases match TRBD2. The CDR3 is 17 residues long. V was pared by 4 bases and J by 0 bases, with 5 bases of the junction left unmatched. Germline V gene sequence: CDR1 MNHNS, CDR2 SASEGT. CDR3 region: CASSGGTSGPSYNEQFF. CDR3 sequence (DNA): TGTGCCAGCAGTGGCGGGACTAGCGGCCCCTCCTACAATGAGCAGTTCTTC.

CDR3 bases: TGTGCCAGCAGCTCCAGACGGGGTAGCACAGATACGCAGTATTTT. Translation: CASSSRRGSTDTQYF. V and J are TRBV7-2 and TRBJ2-3; D possibly corresponds to TRBD2 (5 bases). Germline V gene sequence: CDR1 SGHTA, CDR2 FQGNSA. The V gene lost 4 bases and the J gene lost 0 bases, with 11 bases spanning the gap. The CDR3 runs to 15 residues.

The chain has TRBV19 and TRBJ1-5; 11 bases agree with TRBD1. CDR1 and CDR2 from the germline V gene are LNHDA and SQIVND (reference sequence). The CDR3 loop spans 14 amino acids. After removal of 10 bases from V and 9 bases from J, the junction contained 11 bases not matched to a gene. For the CDR3, the DNA is TGTGCCACCTCCGGGACAGGGGGTCCGGGGCCCCAGCATTTT. Translating gives CATSGTGGPGPQHF. The full variable domain, with the rest looked up from reference TRBV19 and TRBJ1-5, is DGGITQSPKYLFRKEGQNVTLSCEQNLNHDAMYWYRQDPGQGLRLIYYSQIVNDFQKGDIAEGYSVSREKKESFPLTVTSAQKNPTAFYLCATSGTGGPGPQHFGDGTRLSIL.

The CDR3, as DNA: TGTGCCAGCAGCTTAGGGCGTGGGGGGGAGCGTTATCAGCCCCAGCATTTT. As protein: CASSLGRGGERYQPQHF. The V call is TRBV7-9, the J call TRBJ1-5, with D possibly TRBD1 on 5 matching bases. Looked up from germline, CDR1 is SEHNR and CDR2 is FQNEAQ (reference sequence). The CDR3 spans 17 residues. The V end lost 1 base, the J end lost 5 bases, and 18 bases lay between the germline ends.

The chain combines TRBV6-5 with TRBJ2-1, with 14 positions matching TRBD2. The CDR3 is 15 residues long. The trim removed 7 bases at V and 9 bases at J, leaving 8 bases unmatched. The V gene's germline CDR1 is MNHEY and CDR2 SVGAGI. The CDR3 is CASIPGTSGRTEQFF. CDR3 in DNA: TGTGCCAGCATCCCAGGGACTAGCGGGAGAACTGAGCAGTTCTTC.

This chain connects TRBV28 to TRBJ1-3, with D perhaps matching TRBD1 (6 bases). CDR1 and CDR2 (germline): MDHEN, SYDVKM. The CDR3 extends over 14 amino acids. V lost 5 bases and J lost 4, with 12 bases in between. The CDR3 region is CASSKNRVGNTIYF. The CDR3 DNA reads as TGTGCCAGCAGTAAAAACAGGGTCGGAAACACCATATATTTT. The full variable domain, rest sourced from reference TRBV28 and TRBJ1-3, is DVKVTQSSRYLVKRTGEKVFLECVQDMDHENMFWYRQDPGLGLRLIYFSYDVKMKEKGDIPEGYSVSREKKERFSLILESASTNQTSMYLCASSKNRVGNTIYFGEGSWLTVV.

The chain combines TRBV5-1 with TRBJ1-6; 7 bases match TRBD1. Germline-derived CDR1 and CDR2 are SGHRS and YFSETQ. Trimming took 0 bases from V and 2 from J; bases not matched to a gene: 5. The CDR3 spans 17 residues. CDR3 DNA sequence: TGCGCCAGCAGCTTGGACAGGGGCAAAACCTATAATTCACCCCTCCACTTT. Translation: CASSLDRGKTYNSPLHF.

This clone has only a few counts. This chain links TRBV29-1 with TRBJ2-3; D is possibly TRBD2 (6 bases). V shed 1 base and J shed 6 bases, with 11 bases lying between them. CDR3 size: 13 residues. The germline CDR1 and CDR2 sequences are SQVTM and ANQGSEA. Here the CDR3 reads CSVEGAGGDTQYF. For the CDR3, the DNA is TGCAGCGTTGAAGGAGCGGGTGGCGATACGCAGTATTTT.

The V gene is TRBV7-2, the J gene TRBJ1-6, with D unresolved. Germline V gene lookup returns CDR1 SGHTA and CDR2 FQGNSA. The CDR3 extends over 15 amino acids. Trimming took 3 bases from V and 7 from J, leaving 13 bases between them. CDR3 residues: CASSLAIRPNSPLHF. The CDR3 DNA follows: TGTGCCAGCAGCTTGGCCATACGTCCCAATTCACCCCTCCACTTT.

J is TRBJ2-6 and V is TRBV6-1; D possibly corresponds to TRBD1 (6 bases). The germline CDR1 and CDR2 sequences are MNHNS and SASEGT. Trimming left V 3 bases short and J 3 bases short, with 15 bases between. The CDR3 covers 17 residues. The CDR3, as DNA: TGTGCCAGCAGTGACATCAAACAGGGCAATGGGGCCAACGTCCTGACTTTC. Its translation: CASSDIKQGNGANVLTF.

The chain employs TRBV7-6 and TRBJ1-4, with unresolved D. Germline V CDR1 and CDR2: SGHVS, FNYEAQ. Trimming pared 5 bases from V and 0 bases from J, leaving 10 bases between. CDR3 size: 15 residues. The DNA for the CDR3 is TGTGCCAGCAGCAGTTTACCGGCAACTAATGAAAAACTGTTTTTT. It translates to CASSSLPATNEKLFF. The full variable domain, rest sourced from reference TRBV7-6 and TRBJ1-4, is GAGVSQSPRYKVTKRGQDVALRCDPISGHVSLYWYRQALGQGPEFLTYFNYEAQQDKSGLPNDRFSAERPEGSISTLTIQRTEQRDSAMYRCASSSLPATNEKLFFGSGTQLSVL.

This chain's CDR3 is CASSKELGRGQETQYF. In DNA form, the CDR3 reads TGTGCCAGCAGCAAAGAATTGGGTAGGGGCCAAGAGACCCAGTACTTC. This chain links TRBV21-1 with TRBJ2-5; the table names TRBD1, a call not compared with the DNA. TRBV21-1 is reported as a pseudogene. This CDR3 has 16 amino acids.

The gene calls are TRBV7-8 and TRBJ2-1; 8 bases are shared with TRBD2. V gave up 0 bases and J gave up 10 bases; unmatched junction bases: 11. This CDR3 is 16 amino acids long. Germline-derived CDR1 and CDR2 are SGHVS and FQNEAQ. CDR3 region: CASSLANSGNRKEQFF. CDR3 sequence (DNA): TGTGCCAGCAGCTTAGCGAATAGCGGGAATCGGAAGGAGCAGTTCTTC.

The V call is TRBV19, the J call TRBJ2-3, with TRBD1 matching over 9 bases. The CDR3 sequence is 15 residues long. From germline, CDR1 is LNHDA and CDR2 SQIVND (reference sequence). V dropped 6 bases and J dropped 2; count of bases not matched to a gene: 6. The CDR3 DNA sequence: TGTGCCAGTAGGCGGACAGGGGTAGACACAGATACGCAGTATTTT. As protein: CASRRTGVDTDTQYF.

V gene TRBV21-1 combines with J gene TRBJ1-6; the table's D gene call, TRBD1, was not cross checked with the DNA. TRBV21-1 is termed a pseudogene. This CDR3 is 14 amino acids long. DNA for the CDR3: TGTGCCATACAAATCAGGGGTTATAATTCACCCCTCCACTTT. As protein: CAIQIRGYNSPLHF.

The chain couples TRBV6-1 to TRBJ1-2; unclear D gene. V lost 3 bases to trimming and J lost 2 bases, with 13 bases between them. CDR1 MNHNS and CDR2 SASEGT come from the germline V gene. The CDR3 consists of 15 residues. CDR3 DNA sequence: TGTGCCAGCAGTGATTTCCGGACTGACAACTATGGCTACACCTTC. Translating gives CASSDFRTDNYGYTF.

The CDR3: CASSSLQAGGPTSTDTQYF. In nucleotides, the CDR3 is TGTGCCAGCAGCTCCCTCCAAGCGGGAGGGCCGACAAGCACAGATACGCAGTATTTT. V usage is TRBV11-3 and J usage is TRBJ2-3, with 10 bases identical to TRBD2. Trimming removed 4 bases from V and 0 bases from J; junction bases left unmatched: 13. The CDR3 is 19 residues long. The germline CDR1 and CDR2 sequences are SGHNT and YENEEA.